This is a list of T cell receptor beta chains from one sample in a study of T cells in narcolepsy. TCRdb keeps only in-frame clones here, not all; method: immunoSEQ multiplex PCR. Counted here are some 8,000 clones, roughly 60% occurring once; the ten biggest clones make up 20% to 25%. The specimen sequenced was CD45RA- memory CD8+ T cells from PBMCs. The receptors were sampled from a human donor with narcolepsy. The CDR3 runs from the conserved cysteine through the conserved F or W. The D gene is left open where the match is weak. Part of the rows lack a size; the others show once, few, many or a class for expanded clones.

abundance | j_gene | d_gene | v_gene | CDR3nt | CDR3aa
NA | TRBJ1-1 | NA | TRBV4-3 | TGCGCCAGCAGCCAAGAAGCGACTCTTCTGGCCGAAGCTTTCTTT | CASSQEATLLAEAFF
NA | TRBJ2-2 | NA | TRBV19 | TGTGCCAGTAGTGGGTCCCGCACCGGGGAGCTGTTTTTT | CASSGSRTGELFF
few | TRBJ2-2 | NA | TRBV7-8 | TGTGCCAGCAGCCCGAGAGGGGAGCTGTTTTTT | CASSPRGELFF
NA | TRBJ1-1 | TRBD1 | TRBV7-6 | TGTGCCAGCAGCTCGACAGGGGGCCCGGGGAACACTGAAGCTTTCTTT | CASSSTGGPGNTEAFF